This T cell receptor beta chain was obtained from a study of molecular identifiers for immune sequencing clone quantification. V lost 3 bases and J 3 bases, leaving 12 bases between the germline ends. Germline CDR1 and CDR2: SGHVS and FNYEAQ. This CDR3 has 15 residues. MiXCR, applied by TCRdb to the PCR reads, yields one record per CDR3 protein. In the table there are some 100,000 distinct CDR3 sequences, around a third of which are singletons. Sequenced input: naive CD8+ T cells from blood, with Jurkat cell RNA spiked in. The sample's subset: FACS-sorted CD8+CD4-CCR7+CD45RA+ naive T cells. The receptor's source is a human donor in good health. Some libraries in this study had Jurkat cell RNA spiked in. The chain joins TRBV7-6 to TRBJ2-1, with D possibly TRBD2 on 5 matching bases. CDR3 bases: TGTGCCAGCAGCTTTCTAGCTACAAGCTACAATGAGCAGTTCTTC. It codes for CASSFLATSYNEQFF.